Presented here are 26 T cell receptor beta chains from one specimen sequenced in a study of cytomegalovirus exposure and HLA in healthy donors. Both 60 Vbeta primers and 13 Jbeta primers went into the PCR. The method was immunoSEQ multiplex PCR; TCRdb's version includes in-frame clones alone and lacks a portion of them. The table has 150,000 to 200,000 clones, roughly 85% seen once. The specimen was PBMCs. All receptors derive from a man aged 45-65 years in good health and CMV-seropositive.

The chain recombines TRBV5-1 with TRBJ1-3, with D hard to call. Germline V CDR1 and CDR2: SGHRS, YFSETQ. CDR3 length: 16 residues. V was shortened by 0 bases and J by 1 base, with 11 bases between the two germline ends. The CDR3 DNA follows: TGCGCCAGCAGCTTGGAGCTCATTTGGTCTGGAAACACCATATATTTT. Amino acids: CASSLELIWSGNTIYF.

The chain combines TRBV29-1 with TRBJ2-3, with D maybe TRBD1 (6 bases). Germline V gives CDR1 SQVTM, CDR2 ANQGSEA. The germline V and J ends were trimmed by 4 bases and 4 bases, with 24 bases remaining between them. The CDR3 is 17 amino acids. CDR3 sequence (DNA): TGCAGCGTTGTTGAATGGGACATACGTCCCAGGGCAGATACGCAGTATTTT. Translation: CSVVEWDIRPRADTQYF.

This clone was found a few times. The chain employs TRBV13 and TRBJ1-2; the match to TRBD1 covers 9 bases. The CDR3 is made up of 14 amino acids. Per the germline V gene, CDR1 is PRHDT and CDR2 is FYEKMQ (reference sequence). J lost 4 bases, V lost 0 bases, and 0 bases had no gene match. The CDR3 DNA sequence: TGTGCCAGCAGCTTAGGGACAGGGGGCTATGGCTACACCTTC. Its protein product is CASSLGTGGYGYTF.

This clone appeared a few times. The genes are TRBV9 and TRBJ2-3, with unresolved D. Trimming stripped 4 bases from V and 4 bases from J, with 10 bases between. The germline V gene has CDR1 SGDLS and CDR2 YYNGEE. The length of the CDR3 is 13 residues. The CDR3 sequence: CASSPSVPDTQYF. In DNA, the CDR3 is TGTGCCAGCAGCCCCTCAGTCCCAGATACGCAGTATTTT.

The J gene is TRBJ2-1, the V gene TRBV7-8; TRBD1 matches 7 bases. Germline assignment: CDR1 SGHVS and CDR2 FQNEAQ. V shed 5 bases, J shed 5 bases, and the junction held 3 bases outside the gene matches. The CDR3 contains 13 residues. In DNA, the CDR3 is TGTGCCAGCAGCCGGGACAGACACAATGAGCAGTTCTTC. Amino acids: CASSRDRHNEQFF.

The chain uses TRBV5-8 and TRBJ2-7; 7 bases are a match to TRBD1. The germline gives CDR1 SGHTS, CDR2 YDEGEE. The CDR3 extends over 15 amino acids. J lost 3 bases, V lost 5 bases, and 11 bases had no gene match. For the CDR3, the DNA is TGTGCCAGCAGGAGAATGGGACAGCCGATCTACGAGCAGTACTTC. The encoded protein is CASRRMGQPIYEQYF.

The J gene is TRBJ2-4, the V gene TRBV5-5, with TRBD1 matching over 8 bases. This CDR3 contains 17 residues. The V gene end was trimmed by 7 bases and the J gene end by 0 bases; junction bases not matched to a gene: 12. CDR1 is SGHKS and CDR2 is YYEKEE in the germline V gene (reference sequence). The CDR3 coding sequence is TGTGCCAGCGGCCGACAGGGGACGCAGATAGCCAAAAACATTCAGTACTTC. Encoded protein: CASGRQGTQIAKNIQYF.

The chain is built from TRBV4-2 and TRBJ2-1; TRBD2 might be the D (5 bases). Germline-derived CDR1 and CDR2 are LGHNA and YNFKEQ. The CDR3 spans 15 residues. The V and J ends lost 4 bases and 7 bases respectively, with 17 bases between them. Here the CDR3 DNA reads TGTGCCAGCAGCCCGGAGGAAACTCTCATGAATGAGCAGTTCTTC. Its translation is CASSPEETLMNEQFF.

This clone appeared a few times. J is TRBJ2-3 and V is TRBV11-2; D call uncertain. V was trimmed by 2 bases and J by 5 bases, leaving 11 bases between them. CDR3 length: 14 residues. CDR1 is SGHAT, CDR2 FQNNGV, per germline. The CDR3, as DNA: TGTGCCAGCAGCTTAATCCCAAGGAGAGATACGCAGTATTTT. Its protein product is CASSLIPRRDTQYF.

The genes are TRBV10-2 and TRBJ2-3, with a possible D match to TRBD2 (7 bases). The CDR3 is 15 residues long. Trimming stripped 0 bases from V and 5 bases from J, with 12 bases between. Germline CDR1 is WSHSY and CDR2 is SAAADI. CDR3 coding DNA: TGCGCCAGCAGTGAGTCTAGGGGGGGGATAGATACGCAGTATTTT. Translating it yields CASSESRGGIDTQYF.

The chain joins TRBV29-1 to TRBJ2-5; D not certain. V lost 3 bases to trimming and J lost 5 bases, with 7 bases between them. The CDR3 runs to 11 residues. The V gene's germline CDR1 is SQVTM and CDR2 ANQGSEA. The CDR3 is CSVDFLETQYF. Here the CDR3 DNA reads TGCAGCGTTGATTTCCTGGAGACCCAGTACTTC.

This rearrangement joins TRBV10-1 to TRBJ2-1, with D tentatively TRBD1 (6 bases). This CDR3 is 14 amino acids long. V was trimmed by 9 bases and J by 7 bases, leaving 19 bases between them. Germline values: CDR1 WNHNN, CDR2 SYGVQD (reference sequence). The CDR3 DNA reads TGCGCCAGATCGGGACACACAAACATGAATGAGCAGTTCTTC. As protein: CARSGHTNMNEQFF.

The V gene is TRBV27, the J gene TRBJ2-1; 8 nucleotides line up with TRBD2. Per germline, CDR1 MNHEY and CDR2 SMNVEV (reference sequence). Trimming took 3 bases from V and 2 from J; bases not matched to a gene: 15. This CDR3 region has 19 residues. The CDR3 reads CASSFFAGGQIRAYNEQFF. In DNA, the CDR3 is TGTGCCAGCAGTTTTTTTGCGGGGGGCCAAATAAGAGCCTACAATGAGCAGTTCTTC.

In DNA form, the CDR3 reads TGCGCCAGCTCGGCAGGGGTGGTGTCCTACGAGCAGTACGTC. Residues: CASSAGVVSYEQYV. This sequence joins TRBV10-2 and TRBJ2-7, with TRBD1 as a possible D gene (6 bases). The CDR3 contains 14 residues. V lost 8 bases and J lost 1, with 15 bases in between. Germline CDR1 is WSHSY and CDR2 is SAAADI.

As DNA, the CDR3 is TGTGCCAGCAGCGGACAGGGGACTTCACCCCTCCACTTT. Protein sequence: CASSGQGTSPLHF. J is TRBJ1-6 and V is TRBV6-1, with TRBD1 matching 9 bases. V dropped 6 bases and J dropped 9; count of bases not matched to a gene: 3. CDR1 and CDR2 from the germline V gene are MNHNS and SASEGT. CDR3 size: 13 residues.

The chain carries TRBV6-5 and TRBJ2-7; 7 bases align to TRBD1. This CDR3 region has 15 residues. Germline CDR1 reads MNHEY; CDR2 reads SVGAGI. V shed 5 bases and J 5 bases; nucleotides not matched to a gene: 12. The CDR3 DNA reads TGTGCCAGCAGTCGTAAGACAGGGCAAACGGACGAGCAGTACTTC. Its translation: CASSRKTGQTDEQYF.

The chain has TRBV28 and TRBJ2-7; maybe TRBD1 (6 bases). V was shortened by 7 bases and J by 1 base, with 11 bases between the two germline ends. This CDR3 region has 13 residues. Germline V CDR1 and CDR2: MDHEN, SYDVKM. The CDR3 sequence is CASTLGGSYEQYF. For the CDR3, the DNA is TGTGCCAGCACCCTAGGGGGTTCCTACGAGCAGTACTTC.

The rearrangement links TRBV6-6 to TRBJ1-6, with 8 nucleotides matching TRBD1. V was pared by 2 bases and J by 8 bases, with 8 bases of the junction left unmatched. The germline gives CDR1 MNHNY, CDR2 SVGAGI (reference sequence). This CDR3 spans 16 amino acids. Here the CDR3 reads CASSYKGQGVDSPLHF. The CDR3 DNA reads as TGTGCCAGCAGTTACAAAGGACAGGGAGTCGATTCACCCCTCCACTTT.

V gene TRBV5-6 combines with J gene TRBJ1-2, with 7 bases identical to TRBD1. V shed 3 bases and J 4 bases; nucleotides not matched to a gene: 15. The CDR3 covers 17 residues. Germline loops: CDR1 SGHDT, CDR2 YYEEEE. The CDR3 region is CASSSGHDRVAIYGYTF. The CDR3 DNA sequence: TGTGCCAGCAGCTCGGGGCACGACAGGGTTGCCATCTATGGCTACACCTTC.

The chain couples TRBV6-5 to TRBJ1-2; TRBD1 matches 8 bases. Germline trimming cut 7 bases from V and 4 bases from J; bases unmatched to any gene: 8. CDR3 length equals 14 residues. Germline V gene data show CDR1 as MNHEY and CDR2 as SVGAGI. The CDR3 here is CASTSGTGTYGYTF. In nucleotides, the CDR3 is TGTGCCAGCACCTCCGGGACAGGTACCTATGGCTACACCTTC.

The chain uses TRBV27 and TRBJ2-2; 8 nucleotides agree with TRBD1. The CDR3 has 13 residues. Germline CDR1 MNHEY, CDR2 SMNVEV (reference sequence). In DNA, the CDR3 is TGTGCTGCCAGAACAGGGGGCACCGGGGAGCTGTTTTTT. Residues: CAARTGGTGELFF.

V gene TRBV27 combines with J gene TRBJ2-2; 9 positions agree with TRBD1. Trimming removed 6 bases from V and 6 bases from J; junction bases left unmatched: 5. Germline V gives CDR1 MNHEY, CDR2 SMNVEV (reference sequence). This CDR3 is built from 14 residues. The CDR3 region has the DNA TGTGCCAGCAGGAGGGACAGGGCGGCCGGGGAGCTGTTTTTT. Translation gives CASRRDRAAGELFF.

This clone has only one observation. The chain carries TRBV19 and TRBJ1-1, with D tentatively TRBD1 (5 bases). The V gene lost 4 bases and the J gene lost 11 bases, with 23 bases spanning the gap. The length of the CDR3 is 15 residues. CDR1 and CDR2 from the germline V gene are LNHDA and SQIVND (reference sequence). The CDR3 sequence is CASSTGTGQPREAFF. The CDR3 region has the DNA TGTGCCAGTAGTACCGGGACGGGCCAACCTCGGGAGGCTTTCTTT.

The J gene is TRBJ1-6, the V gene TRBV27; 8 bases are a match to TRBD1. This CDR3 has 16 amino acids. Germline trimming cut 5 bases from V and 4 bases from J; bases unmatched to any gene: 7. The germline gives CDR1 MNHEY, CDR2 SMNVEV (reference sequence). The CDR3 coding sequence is TGTGCCAGCAGTCTCCGGGACAGGTTATATAATTCACCCCTCCACTTT. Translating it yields CASSLRDRLYNSPLHF.

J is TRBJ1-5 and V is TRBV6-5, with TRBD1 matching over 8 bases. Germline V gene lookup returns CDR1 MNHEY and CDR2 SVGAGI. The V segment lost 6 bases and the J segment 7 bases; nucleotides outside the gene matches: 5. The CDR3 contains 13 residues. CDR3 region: CASRDRGGQPQHF. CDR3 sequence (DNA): TGTGCCAGCAGAGACAGGGGCGGCCAGCCCCAGCATTTT.

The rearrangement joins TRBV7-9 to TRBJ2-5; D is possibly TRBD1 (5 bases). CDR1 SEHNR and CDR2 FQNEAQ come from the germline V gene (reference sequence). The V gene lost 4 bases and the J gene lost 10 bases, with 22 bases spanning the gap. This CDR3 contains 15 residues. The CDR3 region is CASSSDEDRQGGQYF. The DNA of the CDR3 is TGTGCCAGCAGCTCGGACGAGGACCGCCAGGGTGGCCAGTACTTC.